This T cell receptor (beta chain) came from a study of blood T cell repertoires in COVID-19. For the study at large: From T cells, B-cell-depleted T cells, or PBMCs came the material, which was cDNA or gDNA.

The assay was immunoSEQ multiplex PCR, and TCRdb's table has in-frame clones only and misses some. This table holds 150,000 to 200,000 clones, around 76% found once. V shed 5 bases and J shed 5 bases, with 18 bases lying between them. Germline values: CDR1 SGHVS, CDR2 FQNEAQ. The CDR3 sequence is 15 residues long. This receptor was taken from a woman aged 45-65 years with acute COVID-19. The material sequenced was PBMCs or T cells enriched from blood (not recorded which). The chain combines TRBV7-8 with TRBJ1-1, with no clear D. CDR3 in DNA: TGTGCCAGCAGCCCGCGGGTCTTCCCGCGGACTGAAGCTTTCTTT. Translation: CASSPRVFPRTEAFF.